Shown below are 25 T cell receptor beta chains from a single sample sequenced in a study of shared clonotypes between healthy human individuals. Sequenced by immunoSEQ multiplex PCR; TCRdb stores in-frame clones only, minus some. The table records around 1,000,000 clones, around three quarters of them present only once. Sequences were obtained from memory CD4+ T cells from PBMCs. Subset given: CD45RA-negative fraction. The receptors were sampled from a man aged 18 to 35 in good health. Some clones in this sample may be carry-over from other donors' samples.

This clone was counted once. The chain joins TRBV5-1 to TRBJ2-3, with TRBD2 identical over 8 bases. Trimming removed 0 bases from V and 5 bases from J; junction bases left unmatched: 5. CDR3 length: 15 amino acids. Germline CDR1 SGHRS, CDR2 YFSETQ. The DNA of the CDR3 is TGCGCCAGCAGCTTGGTTCCGGGGGGGTTAGATACGCAGTATTTT. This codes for CASSLVPGGLDTQYF. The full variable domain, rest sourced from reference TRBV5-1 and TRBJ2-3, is KAGVTQTPRYLIKTRGQQVTLSCSPISGHRSVSWYQQTPGQGLQFLFEYFSETQRNKGNFPGRFSGRQFSNSRSEMNVSTLELGDSALYLCASSLVPGGLDTQYFGPGTRLTVL.

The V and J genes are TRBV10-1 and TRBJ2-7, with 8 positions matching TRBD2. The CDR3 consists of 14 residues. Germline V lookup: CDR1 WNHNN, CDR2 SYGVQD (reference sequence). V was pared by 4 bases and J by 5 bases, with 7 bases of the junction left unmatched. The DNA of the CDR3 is TGCGCCAGCAGTGTCGGGGGGGTTAGGGACGAGCAGTACTTC. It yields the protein CASSVGGVRDEQYF.

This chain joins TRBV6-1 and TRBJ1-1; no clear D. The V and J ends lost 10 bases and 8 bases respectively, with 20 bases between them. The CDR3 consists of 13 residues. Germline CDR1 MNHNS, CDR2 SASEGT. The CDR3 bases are TGTGCCATCCGAGGTAACGCTGAGGGCGAAGCTTTCTTT. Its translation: CAIRGNAEGEAFF.

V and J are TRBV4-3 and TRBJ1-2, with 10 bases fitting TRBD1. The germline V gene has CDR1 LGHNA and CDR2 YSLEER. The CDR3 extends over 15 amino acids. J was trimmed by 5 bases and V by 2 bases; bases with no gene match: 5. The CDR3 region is CASSQMTGGAYGYTF. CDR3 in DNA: TGCGCCAGCAGCCAAATGACAGGGGGCGCGTATGGCTACACCTTC.

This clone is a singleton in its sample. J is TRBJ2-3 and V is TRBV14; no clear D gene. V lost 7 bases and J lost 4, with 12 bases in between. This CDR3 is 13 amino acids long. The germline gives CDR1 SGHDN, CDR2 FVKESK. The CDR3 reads CASTGLVSDTQYF. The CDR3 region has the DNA TGTGCCAGCACCGGTCTCGTATCAGATACGCAGTATTTT.

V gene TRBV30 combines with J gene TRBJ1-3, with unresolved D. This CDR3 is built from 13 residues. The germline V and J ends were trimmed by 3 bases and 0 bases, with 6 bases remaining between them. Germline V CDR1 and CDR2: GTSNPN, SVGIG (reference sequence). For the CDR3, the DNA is TGTGCCTGGAGCGAAGTCTCTGGAAACACCATATATTTT. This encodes CAWSEVSGNTIYF.

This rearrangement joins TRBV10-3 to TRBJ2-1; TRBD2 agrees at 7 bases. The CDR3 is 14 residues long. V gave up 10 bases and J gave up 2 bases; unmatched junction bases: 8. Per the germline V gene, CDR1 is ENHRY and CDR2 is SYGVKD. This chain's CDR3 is CATWGGSTYNEQFF. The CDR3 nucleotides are TGTGCCACCTGGGGGGGGAGTACCTACAATGAGCAGTTCTTC.

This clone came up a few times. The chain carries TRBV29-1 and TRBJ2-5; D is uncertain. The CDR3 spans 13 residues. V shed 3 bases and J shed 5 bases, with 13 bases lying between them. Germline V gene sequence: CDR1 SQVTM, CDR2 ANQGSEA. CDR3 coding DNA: TGCAGCGTTGATTTTTATGCTGGGGAGACCCAGTACTTC. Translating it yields CSVDFYAGETQYF.

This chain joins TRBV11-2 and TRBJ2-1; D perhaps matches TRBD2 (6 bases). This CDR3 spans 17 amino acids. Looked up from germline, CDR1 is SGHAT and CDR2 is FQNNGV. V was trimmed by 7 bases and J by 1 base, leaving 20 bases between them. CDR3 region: CASITGAGEVSYNEQFF. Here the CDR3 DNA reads TGTGCCAGCATCACTGGGGCTGGGGAGGTTTCCTACAATGAGCAGTTCTTC.

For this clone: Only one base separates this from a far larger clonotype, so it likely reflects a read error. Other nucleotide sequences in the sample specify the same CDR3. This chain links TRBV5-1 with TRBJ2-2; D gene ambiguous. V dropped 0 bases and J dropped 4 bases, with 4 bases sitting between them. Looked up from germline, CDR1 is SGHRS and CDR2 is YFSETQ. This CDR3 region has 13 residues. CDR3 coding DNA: TGCGCCAGCAGCTTGGGACCCACCGGGGAGCTGTTTTTT. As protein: CASSLGPTGELFF.

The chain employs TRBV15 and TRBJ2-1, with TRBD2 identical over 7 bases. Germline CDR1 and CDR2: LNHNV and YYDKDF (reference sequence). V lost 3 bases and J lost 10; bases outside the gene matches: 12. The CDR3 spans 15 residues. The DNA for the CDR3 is TGTGCCACCAGCAGGCTGGCGGGAGTCCGTAACGAGCAGTTCTTC. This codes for CATSRLAGVRNEQFF.

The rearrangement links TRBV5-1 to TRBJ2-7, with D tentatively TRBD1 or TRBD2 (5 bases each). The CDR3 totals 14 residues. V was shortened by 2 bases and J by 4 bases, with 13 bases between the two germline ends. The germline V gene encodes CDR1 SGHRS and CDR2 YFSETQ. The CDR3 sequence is CASSLGDVGYEQYF. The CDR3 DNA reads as TGCGCCAGCAGCTTAGGGGACGTAGGTTACGAGCAGTACTTC. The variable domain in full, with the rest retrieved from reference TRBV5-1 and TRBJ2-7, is KAGVTQTPRYLIKTRGQQVTLSCSPISGHRSVSWYQQTPGQGLQFLFEYFSETQRNKGNFPGRFSGRQFSNSRSEMNVSTLELGDSALYLCASSLGDVGYEQYFGPGTRLTVT.

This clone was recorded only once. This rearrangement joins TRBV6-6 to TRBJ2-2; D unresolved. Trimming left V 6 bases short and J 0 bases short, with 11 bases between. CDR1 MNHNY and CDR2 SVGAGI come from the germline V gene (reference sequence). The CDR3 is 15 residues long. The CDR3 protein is CASSTDRSNTGELFF. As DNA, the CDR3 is TGTGCCAGCAGCACGGACCGCTCGAACACCGGGGAGCTGTTTTTT.

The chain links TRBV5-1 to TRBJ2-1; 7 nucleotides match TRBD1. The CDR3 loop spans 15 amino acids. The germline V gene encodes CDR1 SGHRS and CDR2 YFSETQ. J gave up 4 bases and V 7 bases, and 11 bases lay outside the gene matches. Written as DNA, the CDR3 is TGCGCCAGCTGCCTCTCGTCGGGACAGTACAATGAGCAGTTCTTC. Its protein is CASCLSSGQYNEQFF.

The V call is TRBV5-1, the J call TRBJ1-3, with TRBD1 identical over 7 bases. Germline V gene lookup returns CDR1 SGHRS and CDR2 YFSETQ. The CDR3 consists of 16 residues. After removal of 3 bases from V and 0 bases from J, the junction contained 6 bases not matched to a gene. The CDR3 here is CASSWDSSFSGNTIYF. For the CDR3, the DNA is TGCGCCAGCAGCTGGGACAGCAGCTTCTCTGGAAACACCATATATTTT. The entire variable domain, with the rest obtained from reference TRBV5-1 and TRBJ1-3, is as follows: KAGVTQTPRYLIKTRGQQVTLSCSPISGHRSVSWYQQTPGQGLQFLFEYFSETQRNKGNFPGRFSGRQFSNSRSEMNVSTLELGDSALYLCASSWDSSFSGNTIYFGEGSWLTVV.

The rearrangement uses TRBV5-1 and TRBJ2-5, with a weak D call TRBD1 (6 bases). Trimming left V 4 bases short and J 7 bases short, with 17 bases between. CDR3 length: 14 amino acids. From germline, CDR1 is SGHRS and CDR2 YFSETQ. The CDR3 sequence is CASSPDSSPGTQYF. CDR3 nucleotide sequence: TGCGCCAGCAGCCCGGACAGCTCCCCGGGGACCCAGTACTTC.

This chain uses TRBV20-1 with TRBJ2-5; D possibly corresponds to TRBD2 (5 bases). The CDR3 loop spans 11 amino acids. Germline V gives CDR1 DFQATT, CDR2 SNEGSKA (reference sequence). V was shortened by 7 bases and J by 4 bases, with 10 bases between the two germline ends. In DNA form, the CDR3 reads TGCAGTGGCGGGTGGGCAGAGACCCAGTACTTC. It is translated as CSGGWAETQYF.

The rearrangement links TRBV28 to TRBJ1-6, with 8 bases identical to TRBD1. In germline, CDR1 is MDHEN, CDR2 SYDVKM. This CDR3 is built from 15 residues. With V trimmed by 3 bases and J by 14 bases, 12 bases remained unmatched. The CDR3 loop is CASSFWTGRIPALHF. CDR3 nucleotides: TGTGCCAGCAGTTTCTGGACAGGGAGAATTCCGGCCCTCCACTTT.

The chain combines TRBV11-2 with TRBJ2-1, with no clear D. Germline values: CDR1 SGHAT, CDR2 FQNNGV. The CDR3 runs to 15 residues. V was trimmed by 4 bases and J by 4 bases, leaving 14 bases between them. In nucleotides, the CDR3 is TGTGCCAGCAGCTCTACACTTGACATATACAATGAGCAGTTCTTC. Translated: CASSSTLDIYNEQFF. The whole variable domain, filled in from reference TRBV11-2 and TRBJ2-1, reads EAGVAQSPRYKIIEKRQSVAFWCNPISGHATLYWYQQILGQGPKLLIQFQNNGVVDDSQLPKDRFSAERLKGVDSTLKIQPAKLEDSAVYLCASSSTLDIYNEQFFGPGTRLTVL.

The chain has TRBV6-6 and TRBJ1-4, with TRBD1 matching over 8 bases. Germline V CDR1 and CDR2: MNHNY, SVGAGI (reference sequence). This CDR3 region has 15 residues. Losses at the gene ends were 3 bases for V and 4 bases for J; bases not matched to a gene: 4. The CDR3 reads CASSYSGQGNEKLFF. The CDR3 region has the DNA TGTGCCAGCAGTTATTCAGGACAGGGTAATGAAAAACTGTTTTTT.

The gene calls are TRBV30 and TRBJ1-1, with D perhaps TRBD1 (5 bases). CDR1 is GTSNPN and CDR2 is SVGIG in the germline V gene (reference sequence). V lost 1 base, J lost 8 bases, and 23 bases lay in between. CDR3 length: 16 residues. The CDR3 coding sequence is TGTGCCTGGAGTGGGCGGGCCGGGACGGAGGTGTTAGAAGCTTTCTTT. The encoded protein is CAWSGRAGTEVLEAFF.

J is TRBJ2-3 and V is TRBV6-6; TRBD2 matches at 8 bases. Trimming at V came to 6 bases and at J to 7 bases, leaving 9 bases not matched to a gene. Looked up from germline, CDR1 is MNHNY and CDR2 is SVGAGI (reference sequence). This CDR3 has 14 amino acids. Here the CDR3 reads CASSLAGQPNTQYF. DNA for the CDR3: TGTGCCAGCAGCCTAGCGGGCCAGCCCAATACGCAGTATTTT.

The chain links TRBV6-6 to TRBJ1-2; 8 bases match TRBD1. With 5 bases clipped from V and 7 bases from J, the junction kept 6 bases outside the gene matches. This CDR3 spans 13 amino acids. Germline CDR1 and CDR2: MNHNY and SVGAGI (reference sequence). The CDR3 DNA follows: TGTGCCAGCAGTCCGGACAGGGATGCTGGCTACACCTTC. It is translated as CASSPDRDAGYTF.

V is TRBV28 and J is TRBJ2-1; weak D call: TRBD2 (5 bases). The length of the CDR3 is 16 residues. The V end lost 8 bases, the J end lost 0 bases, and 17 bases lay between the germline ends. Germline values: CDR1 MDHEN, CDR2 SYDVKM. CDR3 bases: TGTGCCAGCCTCTCAAAGGGCGGGTCCTCCTACAATGAGCAGTTCTTC. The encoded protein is CASLSKGGSSYNEQFF.

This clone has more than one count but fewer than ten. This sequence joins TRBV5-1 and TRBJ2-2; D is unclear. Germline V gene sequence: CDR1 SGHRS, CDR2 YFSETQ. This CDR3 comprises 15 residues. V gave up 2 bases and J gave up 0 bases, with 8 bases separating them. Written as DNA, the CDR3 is TGCGCCAGCAGCTTCAGGACGGCGAACACCGGGGAGCTGTTTTTT. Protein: CASSFRTANTGELFF.